Each of the 3 T cell receptor beta chains below was sequenced from the same sample in a study of T cells in Graves' hyperthyroidism and ophthalmopathy. RNA transcripts were the template for amplifying TCR beta CDR3 regions. With the HTBI primer set, the TCR CDR3 went through a first round of RT-PCR. TCRdb reprocessed the multiplex PCR reads via MiXCR and lists one record per CDR3 protein. The sample has 300,000 to 350,000 distinct CDR3 sequences; around 23% are singletons. Sequencing used blood. These receptors all come from a woman aged 45-65 years with Graves' hyperthyroidism.

This clonotype was counted many times. The chain has TRBV19 and TRBJ2-7, with 12 bases fitting TRBD2. This CDR3 has 15 residues. Trimming took 3 bases from V and 4 from J; bases not matched to a gene: 4. Germline loops: CDR1 LNHDA, CDR2 SQIVND (reference sequence). The CDR3 DNA reads as TGTGCCAGTAGTATGACTAGCGGGAGCTCGTACGAGCAGTACTTC. This sequence encodes CASSMTSGSSYEQYF.

The rearrangement links TRBV11-1 to TRBJ1-2; D remains ambiguous. V was trimmed by 0 bases and J by 12 bases, leaving 11 bases between them. From germline, CDR1 is SGHAT and CDR2 FQDESV (reference sequence). The CDR3 contains 12 residues. CDR3 bases: TGTGCCAGCAGCTTAGCGCGAGGAGTCAACACCTTC. This codes for CASSLARGVNTF.

V gene TRBV6-5 combines with J gene TRBJ1-2, with unresolved D. The CDR3 covers 14 residues. Germline V gene lookup returns CDR1 MNHEY and CDR2 SVGAGI. The V end lost 2 bases, the J end lost 1 base, and 8 bases lay between the germline ends. The CDR3 coding sequence is TGTGCCAGCAGTTACGGGATTCTTAACTATGGCTACACCTTC. Encoded protein: CASSYGILNYGYTF.